What follows are 15 T cell receptor beta chains derived from one specimen sequenced in a study of naive and memory T cell subsets. Two oligonucleotides, mixed equimolar, formed the beta constant-region primer covering TRBC1 and TRBC2. The ligated cDNA underwent four PCR rounds using SP2 and nested alpha and beta constant-region primers. TCRdb recomputed calls from the UMI-ligation and nested PCR reads with MiXCR, one row per CDR3 protein. The sample records roughly 130,000 distinct CDR3 sequences, 36% being singletons. The sequenced sample was central memory CD4+ T cells from blood. The origin of the receptors is a human donor in good health.

The chain is built from TRBV19 and TRBJ2-3; D call uncertain. Trimming took 5 bases from V and 6 from J, leaving 15 bases between them. This CDR3 has 14 amino acids. From germline, CDR1 is LNHDA and CDR2 SQIVND (reference sequence). CDR3: CASSSPGLGDTQYF. The DNA of the CDR3 is TGTGCCAGTAGTTCTCCCGGCCTCGGGGATACGCAGTATTTT.

The rearrangement links TRBV18 to TRBJ1-4; no clear D gene. Trimming cost V 1 base and J 3 bases, with 3 bases left between them. Germline CDR1 and CDR2: KGHSH and LQKENI. CDR3 length: 13 amino acids. The CDR3 spells CASSPQANEKLFF. The DNA of the CDR3 is TGTGCCAGCTCACCACAAGCTAATGAAAAACTGTTTTTT.

The table lists this clonotype with a few counts. This chain uses TRBV28 with TRBJ2-4, with D hard to call. V was cut by 8 bases and J by 2 bases, with 7 bases left in between. Per the germline V gene, CDR1 is MDHEN and CDR2 is SYDVKM. This CDR3 comprises 12 residues. The CDR3 DNA follows: TGTGCCAGCTGGGATTCCAAAAACATTCAGTACTTC. Its protein product is CASWDSKNIQYF.

The CDR3 reads CASSLRLSSYNEQFF. Here the CDR3 DNA reads TGTGCCAGCAGCTTACGCCTTAGCTCCTACAATGAGCAGTTCTTC. The genes are TRBV11-2 and TRBJ2-1; D uncertain. Germline V gives CDR1 SGHAT, CDR2 FQNNGV. V was pared by 2 bases and J by 0 bases, with 8 bases between. The CDR3 extends over 15 amino acids.

The J gene is TRBJ2-1, the V gene TRBV6-5, with 16 bases lining up with TRBD2. After removal of 0 bases from V and 2 bases from J, the junction contained 1 base not matched to a gene. CDR1 MNHEY and CDR2 SVGAGI come from the germline V gene. CDR3 length: 18 amino acids. The DNA for the CDR3 is TGTGCCAGCAGTTACTCAGGGACTAGCGGGAGGGCCTACAATGAGCAGTTCTTC. Residues: CASSYSGTSGRAYNEQFF.

This clonotype was picked up a small number of times. The J gene is TRBJ2-5, the V gene TRBV3-1; the match to TRBD2 covers 13 bases. This CDR3 contains 14 residues. V lost 6 bases to trimming and J lost 3 bases; unmatched junction nucleotides: 1. CDR1 is LGHDT and CDR2 is YNNKEL in the germline V gene (reference sequence). CDR3: CASRGTSGKETQYF. CDR3 coding DNA: TGTGCCAGCAGGGGGACTAGCGGGAAAGAGACCCAGTACTTC.

V and J are TRBV5-1 and TRBJ1-5; 7 bases agree with TRBD1. The CDR3 is 14 residues long. The V gene's germline CDR1 is SGHRS and CDR2 YFSETQ. Trimming took 4 bases from V and 5 from J; bases not matched to a gene: 6. The CDR3 DNA reads as TGCGCCAGCAGCCAAGGGACAGCAGATCAGCCCCAGCATTTT. Its translation: CASSQGTADQPQHF.

There are many counts of this clonotype. The chain joins TRBV6-5 to TRBJ1-4; 7 bases fit TRBD1. This CDR3 is 15 amino acids long. With 3 bases clipped from V and 7 bases from J, the junction kept 8 bases outside the gene matches. Germline V CDR1 and CDR2: MNHEY, SVGAGI. This CDR3 is CASSYRRGPTEKLFF. The CDR3 bases are TGTGCCAGCAGTTATAGGAGGGGGCCGACTGAAAAACTGTTTTTT.

The chain links TRBV12-3 or TRBV12-4 to TRBJ2-1; the D gene is possibly TRBD1 (5 bases). V was pared by 1 base and J by 9 bases, with 13 bases between. The CDR3 is 14 residues long. DNA of the CDR3: TGTGCCAGCAGTTTAGGAGGCAGGGCCGGTGAGCAGTTCTTC. Encoded protein: CASSLGGRAGEQFF.

The chain recombines TRBV7-8 with TRBJ2-1; D not certain. Trimming pared 3 bases from V and 9 bases from J, leaving 6 bases between. CDR1 SGHVS and CDR2 FQNEAQ come from the germline V gene. The CDR3 spans 11 residues. The CDR3 sequence is CASSLGREQFF. As DNA, the CDR3 is TGTGCCAGCAGCTTGGGTCGTGAGCAGTTCTTC.

The V call is TRBV20-1, the J call TRBJ2-7, with TRBD1 identical over 7 bases. Germline V gene data show CDR1 as DFQATT and CDR2 as SNEGSKA (reference sequence). With 0 bases clipped from V and 7 bases from J, the junction kept 15 bases outside the gene matches. CDR3 size: 16 residues. CDR3 sequence reads: CSARDFRDSGFGEQYF. Here the CDR3 DNA reads TGCAGTGCTAGAGATTTCCGGGACAGCGGATTTGGTGAGCAGTACTTC.

The chain combines TRBV19 with TRBJ2-3; no reliable D call. Germline V CDR1 and CDR2: LNHDA, SQIVND (reference sequence). The CDR3 consists of 12 residues. Trimming took off 10 bases at V and 3 bases at J, with 11 bases between the two ends. The CDR3 DNA is TGTGCCATCCGTGATCGGACAGATACGCAGTATTTT. This sequence encodes CAIRDRTDTQYF.

The J gene is TRBJ1-6, the V gene TRBV20-1; D is perhaps TRBD1 (5 bases). CDR1 is DFQATT, CDR2 SNEGSKA, per germline (reference sequence). The germline V and J ends were trimmed by 2 bases and 10 bases, with 18 bases remaining between them. This CDR3 comprises 15 residues. The CDR3, as DNA: TGCAGTGCTAGATCATGGGGCGGCAGGGTCTCACCCCTCCACTTT. It specifies CSARSWGGRVSPLHF.

This clonotype has only a few counts. This rearrangement joins TRBV29-1 to TRBJ2-7, with 9 bases fitting TRBD1. Germline-derived CDR1 and CDR2 are SQVTM and ANQGSEA. This CDR3 is built from 14 residues. V trimming: 5 bases; J trimming: 6 bases; junction bases outside the gene matches: 11. The CDR3 sequence: CSVTTGGAGSEQYF. As DNA, the CDR3 is TGCAGCGTTACCACAGGGGGCGCTGGGTCCGAGCAGTACTTC.

This chain connects TRBV18 to TRBJ2-4; 10 bases fit TRBD1. With V trimmed by 1 base and J by 6 bases, 12 bases remained unmatched. CDR3 size: 18 residues. CDR1 and CDR2 from the germline V gene are KGHSH and LQKENI. The DNA of the CDR3 is TGTGCCAGCTCACCACAGAGACAGGGGGCTTTAGGGGGAAACATTCAGTACTTC. Residues: CASSPQRQGALGGNIQYF.